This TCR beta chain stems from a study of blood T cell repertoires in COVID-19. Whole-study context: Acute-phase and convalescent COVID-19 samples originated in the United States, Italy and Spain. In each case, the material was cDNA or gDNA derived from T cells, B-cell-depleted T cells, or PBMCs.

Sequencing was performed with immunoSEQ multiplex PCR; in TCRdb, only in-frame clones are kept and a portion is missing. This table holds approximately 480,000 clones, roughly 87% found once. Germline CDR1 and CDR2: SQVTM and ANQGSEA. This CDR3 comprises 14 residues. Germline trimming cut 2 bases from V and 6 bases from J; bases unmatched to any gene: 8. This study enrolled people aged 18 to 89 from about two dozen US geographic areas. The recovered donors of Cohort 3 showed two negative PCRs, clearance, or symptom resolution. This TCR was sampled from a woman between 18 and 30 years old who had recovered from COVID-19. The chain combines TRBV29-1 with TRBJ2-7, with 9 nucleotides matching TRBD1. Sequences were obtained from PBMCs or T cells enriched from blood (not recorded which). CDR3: CSVEIGTGSPEQYF. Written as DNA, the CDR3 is TGCAGCGTTGAAATCGGGACAGGGAGTCCCGAGCAGTACTTC.